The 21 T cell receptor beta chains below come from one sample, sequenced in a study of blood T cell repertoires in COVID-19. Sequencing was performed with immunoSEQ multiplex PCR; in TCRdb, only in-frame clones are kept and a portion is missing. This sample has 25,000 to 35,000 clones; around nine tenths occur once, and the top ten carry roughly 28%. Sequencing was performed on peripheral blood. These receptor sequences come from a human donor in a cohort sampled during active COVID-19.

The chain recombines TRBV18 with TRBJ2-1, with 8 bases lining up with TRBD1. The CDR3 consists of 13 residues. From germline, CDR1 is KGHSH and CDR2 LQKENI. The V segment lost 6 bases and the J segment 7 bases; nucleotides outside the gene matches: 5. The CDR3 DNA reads TGTGCCAGCTCCATTACAGGGGGGAATGAGCAGTTCTTC. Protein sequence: CASSITGGNEQFF.

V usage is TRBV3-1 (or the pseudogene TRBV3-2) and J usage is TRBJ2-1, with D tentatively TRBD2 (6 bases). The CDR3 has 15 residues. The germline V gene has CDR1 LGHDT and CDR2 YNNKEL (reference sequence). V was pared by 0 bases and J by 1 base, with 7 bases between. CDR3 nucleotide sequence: TGTGCCAGCAGCCAAGAAAGCGGGTCCTACAATGAGCAGTTCTTC. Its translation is CASSQESGSYNEQFF.

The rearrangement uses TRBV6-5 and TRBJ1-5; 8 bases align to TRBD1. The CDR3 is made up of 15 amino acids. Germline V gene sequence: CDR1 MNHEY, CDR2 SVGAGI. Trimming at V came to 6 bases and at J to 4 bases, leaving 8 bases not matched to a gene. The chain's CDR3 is CASSKTGVGNQPQHF. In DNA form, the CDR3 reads TGTGCCAGCAGCAAGACAGGGGTTGGTAATCAGCCCCAGCATTTT.

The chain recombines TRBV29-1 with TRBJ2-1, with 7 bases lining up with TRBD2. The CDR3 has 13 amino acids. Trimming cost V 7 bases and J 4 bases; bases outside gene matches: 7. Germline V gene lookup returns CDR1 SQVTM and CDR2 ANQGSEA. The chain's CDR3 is CSGAGDLYNEQFF. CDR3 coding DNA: TGCAGCGGCGCGGGGGACTTGTACAATGAGCAGTTCTTC.

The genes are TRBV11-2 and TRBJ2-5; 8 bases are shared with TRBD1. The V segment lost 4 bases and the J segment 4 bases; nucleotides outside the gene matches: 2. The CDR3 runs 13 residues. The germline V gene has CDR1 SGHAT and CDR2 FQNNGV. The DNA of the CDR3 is TGTGCCAGCAGCTCAGACAGGGGAGAGACCCAGTACTTC. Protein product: CASSSDRGETQYF.

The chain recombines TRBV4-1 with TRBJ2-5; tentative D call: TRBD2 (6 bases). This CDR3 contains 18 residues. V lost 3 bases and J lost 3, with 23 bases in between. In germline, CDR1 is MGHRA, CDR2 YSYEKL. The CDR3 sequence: CASSQGTYRDSDKETQYF. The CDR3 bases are TGCGCCAGCAGCCAGGGGACCTACCGGGACTCGGACAAAGAGACCCAGTACTTC.

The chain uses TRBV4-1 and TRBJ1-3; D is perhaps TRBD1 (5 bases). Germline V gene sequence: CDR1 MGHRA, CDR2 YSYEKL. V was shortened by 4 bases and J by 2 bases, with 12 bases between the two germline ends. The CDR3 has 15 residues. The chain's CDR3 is CASSRWEGPGNTIYF. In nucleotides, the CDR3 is TGCGCCAGCAGCCGCTGGGAGGGGCCTGGAAACACCATATATTTT.

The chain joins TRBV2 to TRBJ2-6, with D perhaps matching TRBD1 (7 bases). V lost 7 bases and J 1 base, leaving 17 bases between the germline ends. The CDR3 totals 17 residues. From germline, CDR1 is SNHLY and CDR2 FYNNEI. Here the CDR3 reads CASTRDSPQSGANVLTF. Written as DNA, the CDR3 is TGTGCCAGCACGCGGGACAGTCCCCAGTCTGGGGCCAACGTCCTGACTTTC. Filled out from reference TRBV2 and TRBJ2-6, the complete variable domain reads EPEVTQTPSHQVTQMGQEVILRCVPISNHLYFYWYRQILGQKVEFLVSFYNNEISEKSEIFDDQFSVERPDGSNFTLKIRSTKLEDSAMYFCASTRDSPQSGANVLTFGAGSRLTVL.

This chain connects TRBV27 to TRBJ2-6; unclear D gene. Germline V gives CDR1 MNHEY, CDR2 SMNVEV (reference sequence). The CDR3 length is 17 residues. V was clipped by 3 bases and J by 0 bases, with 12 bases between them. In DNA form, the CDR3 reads TGTGCCAGCAGTTTCCGTTTCGCAGACTCTGGGGCCAACGTCCTGACTTTC. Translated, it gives CASSFRFADSGANVLTF.

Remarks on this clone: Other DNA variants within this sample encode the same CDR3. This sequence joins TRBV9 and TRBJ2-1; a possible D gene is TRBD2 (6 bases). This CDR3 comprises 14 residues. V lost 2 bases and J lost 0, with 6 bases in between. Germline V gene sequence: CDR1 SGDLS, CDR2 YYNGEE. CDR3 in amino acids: CASSVGSSYNEQFF. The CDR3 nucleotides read TGTGCCAGCAGCGTCGGGAGCTCCTACAATGAGCAGTTCTTC. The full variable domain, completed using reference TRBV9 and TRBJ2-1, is DSGVTQTPKHLITATGQRVTLRCSPRSGDLSVYWYQQSLDQGLQFLIQYYNGEERAKGNILERFSAQQFPDLHSELNLSSLELGDSALYFCASSVGSSYNEQFFGPGTRLTVL.

The CDR3, as DNA: TGTGCCAGCAGAACGGGACAGGGAGTTGGAAAAGACACCTTC. Its protein product is CASRTGQGVGKDTF. This rearrangement joins TRBV6-5 to TRBJ1-2; TRBD1 aligns across 9 bases. There are 14 residues in the CDR3. Germline-derived CDR1 and CDR2 are MNHEY and SVGAGI. V lost 6 bases and J lost 12; bases outside the gene matches: 14.

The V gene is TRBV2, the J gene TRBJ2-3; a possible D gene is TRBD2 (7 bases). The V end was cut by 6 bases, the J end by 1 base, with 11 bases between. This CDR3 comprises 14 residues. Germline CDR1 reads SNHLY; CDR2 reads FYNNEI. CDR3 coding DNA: TGTGCCAGCAGACAGGGAGGGCGCACAGATACGCAGTATTTT. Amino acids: CASRQGGRTDTQYF.

The CDR3 loop is CASSPRLAGGPGDTQYF. The CDR3 nucleotides are TGTGCCAGCAGCCCCCGATTAGCGGGGGGGCCTGGAGATACGCAGTATTTT. The chain is built from TRBV9 and TRBJ2-3; TRBD2 matches at 11 bases. The germline CDR1 and CDR2 sequences are SGDLS and YYNGEE. Trimming cost V 4 bases and J 5 bases; bases outside gene matches: 12. The CDR3 contains 17 residues.

In nucleotides, the CDR3 is TGTGCCAGCAGACGGCTAGCGGGGGGCCGCAATGAGCAGTTCTTC. It yields the protein CASRRLAGGRNEQFF. The chain uses TRBV27 and TRBJ2-1, with 11 nucleotides matching TRBD2. Germline V gene sequence: CDR1 MNHEY, CDR2 SMNVEV (reference sequence). J gave up 6 bases and V 6 bases, and 7 bases lay outside the gene matches. CDR3 length: 15 amino acids.

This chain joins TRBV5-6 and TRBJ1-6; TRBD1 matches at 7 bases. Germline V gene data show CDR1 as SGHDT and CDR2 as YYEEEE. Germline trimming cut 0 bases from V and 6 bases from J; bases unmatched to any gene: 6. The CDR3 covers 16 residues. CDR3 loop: CASSLGLDRRNSPLHF. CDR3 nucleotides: TGTGCCAGCAGCTTGGGTTTGGACAGGCGTAATTCACCCCTCCACTTT.

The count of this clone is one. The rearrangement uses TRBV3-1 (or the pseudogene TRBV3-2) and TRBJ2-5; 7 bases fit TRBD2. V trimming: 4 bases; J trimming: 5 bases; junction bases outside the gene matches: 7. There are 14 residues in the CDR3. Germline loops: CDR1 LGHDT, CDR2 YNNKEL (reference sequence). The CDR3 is CASSPRGLRETQYF. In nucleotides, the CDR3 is TGTGCCAGCAGCCCGAGGGGACTACGGGAGACCCAGTACTTC.

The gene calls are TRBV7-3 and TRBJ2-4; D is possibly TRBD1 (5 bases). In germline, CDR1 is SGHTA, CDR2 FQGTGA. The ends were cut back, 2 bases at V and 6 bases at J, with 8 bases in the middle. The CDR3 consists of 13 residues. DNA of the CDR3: TGTGCCAGCAGCTTAGGGGCTGGAAACATTCAGTACTTC. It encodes CASSLGAGNIQYF.

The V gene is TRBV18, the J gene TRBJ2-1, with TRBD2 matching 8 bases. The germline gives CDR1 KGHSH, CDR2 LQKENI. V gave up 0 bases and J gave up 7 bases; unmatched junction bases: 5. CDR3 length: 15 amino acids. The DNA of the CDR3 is TGTGCCAGCTCACCACCGGGACTAGTTGTGAATGAGCAGTTCTTC. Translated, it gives CASSPPGLVVNEQFF.

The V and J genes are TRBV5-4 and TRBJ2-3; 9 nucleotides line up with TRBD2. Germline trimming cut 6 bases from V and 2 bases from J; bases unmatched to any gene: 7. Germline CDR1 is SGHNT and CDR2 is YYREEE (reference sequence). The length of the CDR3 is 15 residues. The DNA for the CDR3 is TGTGCCAGCAAAACTAGCGGGTTTTACACAGATACGCAGTATTTT. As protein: CASKTSGFYTDTQYF.

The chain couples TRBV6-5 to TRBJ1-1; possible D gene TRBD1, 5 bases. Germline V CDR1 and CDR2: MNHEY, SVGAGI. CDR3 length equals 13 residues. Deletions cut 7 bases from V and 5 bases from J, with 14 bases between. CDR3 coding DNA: TGTGCCAGCAAAAGACTAGGGGTGACTGAAGCTTTCTTT. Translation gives CASKRLGVTEAFF.

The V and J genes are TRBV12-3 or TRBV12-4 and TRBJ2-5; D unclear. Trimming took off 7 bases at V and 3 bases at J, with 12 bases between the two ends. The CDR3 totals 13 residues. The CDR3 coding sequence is TGTGCCAGCAATATGGGCCAGAAAGAGACCCAGTACTTC. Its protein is CASNMGQKETQYF.